Listed here is a single TCR beta chain. Its antigen is unknown. There are no base qualities to consult, and no much larger clone falls within one base. The entire amount of isolated RNA was reverse transcribed using the High Capacity cDNA Reverse Transcription Kit, so the sequenced TCRB transcripts were expressed ones. Deep immunoSEQ sequencing was applied to naive, central memory and regulatory T cell samples, giving an average of about 3.4 million total reads per sample. After sorted cells were lysed in RLT buffer, RNA was extracted with DNase-treated RNeasy Micro or Mini kits, with the choice depending on cell number. To prevent cross-contamination, each cell subset was processed individually, whereas patient and healthy donor samples were processed jointly. The immunoSEQ multiplex PCR was used to amplify TCRB sequences from cDNA, generating 87-bp fragments that spanned the CDR3 region. Amplicons were sequenced on the Illumina HiSeq platform. Per the original workflow: Synthetic template baselines were used to correct PCR bias computationally, reads within Hamming distance 2 were collapsed together, and singletons that could not be merged were discarded. By aligning reads against IMGT, V, D and J genes, CDR3 length, and insertions or deletions at six rearrangement sites were assigned. Within each subset, clonotype counts were normalized to sorted cell number, after which true diversity and Gini coefficients were computed with the tcR R package. Repertoire sharing was quantified using the overlap coefficient calculated on TCRB nucleotide sequences. TCRdb holds this immuneACCESS table with in-frame rearrangements only. Some clones are missing; in checked studies, unresolved V genes explain under half, and the rest has no known cause. V, J and clone size reflect that table, while D and trimming were determined from the DNA. The sample records 150,000 or so clones, 48% of which are singletons. The biggest ten clones account for 0.35% to 0.45% of the sample.

This record comes from a study of beta chain features in type 1 diabetes listed by TCRdb under 2018. About the investigation overall: Patients and healthy donors did not differ in mean age, gender distribution, total cell number or subset yield. A total of around 110,000,000 sorted cells were examined across all samples, and RNA yield correlated strongly with the number of cells per subset. Naive and central memory subsets were obtained from all 30 or so donors, but regulatory and stem cell-like memory subsets were isolated from only 8 patients and roughly 8 healthy donors. The study compared the TCRB repertoires of sorted circulating CD4+ T cell subsets in recently diagnosed type 1 diabetes patients with those in matched healthy donors. Overall study results and their limits: Because cDNA was sequenced instead of genomic DNA, activated cells with high expression could be over-represented, although the groups did not differ in activation or CD3 levels. Only small numbers of individuals were included in the HLA sub-analyses, which left unresolved whether HLA type had any influence on TCRB rearrangement. Patients with type 1 diabetes made fewer insertions and deleted more nucleotides at VDJ recombination sites, implying thymic rearrangement abnormalities. A moderate but significant shortening of TCRB CDR3 length was observed in type 1 diabetes patients in all four CD4+ subsets. Shorter templates might have been favored by PCR, but patient and control samples were amplified and corrected together, so both groups would have been affected equally by any skew. The naive, central memory and regulatory TCRB repertoires appeared to resemble one another more closely among patients than among healthy donors.

Each donor gave one peripheral blood draw, averaging roughly 120 mL, which was collected into heparinised tubes. A BD FACSAria II was used to sort naive, central memory, regulatory and stem cell-like memory CD4+ T cells with a panel that included CD45RO, CCR7, CD25, CD127, CD95 and CD27. Purity was above 98% for every sorted population. PBMCs were isolated right away by Lymphoprep density gradient centrifugation and were stained directly, without culture. So that batch effects would be minimized, each experiment stained and sorted samples in pairs, pairing one healthy donor with one patient. For CDR1 and CDR2, the germline V gene lists SGHTS and YDEGEE. The CDR3, cysteine through phenylalanine, is 13 amino acids long. The kept DNA is CDR3 alone, 39 bases in frame from the first base. V was cut back by 1 base and J by 7 bases, leaving a gap of 9 bases between them.

This receptor was taken from a man aged 18 to 29 in good health. The sequencing input was Tregs from blood. Per the publication, the cell subset or site label means: regulatory CD4+ T cells. This receptor chain uses TRBV5-8 and TRBJ2-1; D gene: possibly TRBD2, on 7 matching bases. Here the CDR3 is given as CASSLRGGNEQFF. The DNA sequence is given as TGTGCCAGCAGCTTGAGGGGGGGGAATGAGCAGTTCTTC.